The 27 T cell receptor beta chains below all came from one sample that was sequenced in a study of blood T cells in healthy people across ages. A second PCR of 7 to 11 cycles used a sample-barcoded 5' primer and a J-beta primer mix. TCRdb independently ran MiXCR on the 5' RACE reads; one entry per CDR3 protein. The data show some 1.4 million distinct CDR3 sequences, with around 39% seen just once and 7.9% held by the top ten. Sequencing was done on a sample of blood. These receptors were obtained from a young woman in good health.

The chain carries TRBV7-2 and TRBJ2-1; 10 nucleotides agree with TRBD2. After removal of 1 base from V and 5 bases from J, the junction contained 8 bases not matched to a gene. Germline assignment: CDR1 SGHTA and CDR2 FQGNSA. This CDR3 has 17 residues. The CDR3: CASSLERSSGGHNEQFF. In DNA, the CDR3 is TGTGCCAGCAGCTTAGAACGGTCTAGCGGGGGTCACAATGAGCAGTTCTTC.

The V call is TRBV6-5, the J call TRBJ1-5, with TRBD1 identical over 10 bases. Germline V gene lookup returns CDR1 MNHEY and CDR2 SVGAGI. This CDR3 spans 15 amino acids. The V gene end was trimmed by 5 bases and the J gene end by 5 bases; junction bases not matched to a gene: 6. CDR3: CASSALTGGHQPQHF. CDR3 sequence (DNA): TGTGCCAGCAGTGCATTGACAGGGGGCCATCAGCCCCAGCATTTT.

This clonotype has more than one count but fewer than ten. The chain employs TRBV4-2 and TRBJ2-1, with 9 bases fitting TRBD2. The ends lost 5 bases at V and 6 bases at J; junction bases unmatched: 5. The germline CDR1 and CDR2 sequences are LGHNA and YNFKEQ. The CDR3 contains 14 residues. This CDR3 reads CASSGGTSSNEQFF. CDR3 DNA: TGTGCCAGCAGCGGGGGGACTAGCAGCAATGAGCAGTTCTTC.

This chain uses TRBV2 with TRBJ1-2; the D gene is possibly TRBD1 (5 bases). The CDR3 loop spans 17 amino acids. V was cut by 3 bases and J by 2 bases, with 19 bases left in between. The germline V gene has CDR1 SNHLY and CDR2 FYNNEI. CDR3 residues: CASSDMPRQRLNYGYTF. CDR3 nucleotide sequence: TGTGCCAGCAGTGATATGCCTAGACAGCGCCTAAACTATGGCTACACCTTC.

This clonotype was detected a few times. The CDR3 DNA follows: TGTGCCAGCCGTCTCAACCGGGACCTCCCTTCCGAGACCCAGTACTTC. This translates into CASRLNRDLPSETQYF. The gene calls are TRBV27 and TRBJ2-5; either TRBD1 or TRBD2 may supply D (5 bases each). The CDR3 consists of 16 residues. CDR1 is MNHEY and CDR2 is SMNVEV in the germline V gene (reference sequence). Between the trimmed V and J ends, which lost 8 bases and 5 bases, there was a span of 24 bases.

This clonotype was counted between two and nine times. This chain uses TRBV6-2 or TRBV6-3 with TRBJ2-1; the match to TRBD2 covers 10 bases. Germline V gives CDR1 MNHEY, CDR2 SVGEGT. This CDR3 is built from 16 residues. Trimming took 2 bases from V and 8 from J; bases not matched to a gene: 9. The CDR3 loop reads CASSYIRKLAGDEQFF. Written as DNA, the CDR3 is TGTGCCAGCAGTTACATTCGGAAGCTAGCGGGAGATGAGCAGTTCTTC.

CDR3 DNA: TGTGCCAGCGGCGCCCCAGGAGTTGCAGATACGCAGTATTTT. This encodes CASGAPGVADTQYF. The chain is built from TRBV9 and TRBJ2-3; D is uncertain. The V gene lost 7 bases and the J gene lost 4 bases, with 16 bases spanning the gap. Germline assignment: CDR1 SGDLS and CDR2 YYNGEE. The CDR3 has 14 residues.

This clonotype was found a few times. The chain joins TRBV7-9 to TRBJ2-7; D could derive from TRBD1 or TRBD2 (5 bases each). The germline V gene has CDR1 SEHNR and CDR2 FQNEAQ (reference sequence). This CDR3 comprises 15 residues. Trimming pared 4 bases from V and 3 bases from J, leaving 16 bases between. This chain's CDR3 is CASSSPLGRSYEQYF. The DNA of the CDR3 is TGTGCCAGCAGCTCCCCCTTGGGACGCAGCTACGAGCAGTACTTC.

This clonotype has only a few counts. The genes are TRBV7-3 and TRBJ2-1; TRBD2 aligns across 7 bases. The V and J ends lost 2 bases and 7 bases, in that order; junction bases with no gene match: 11. This CDR3 comprises 16 residues. Germline assignment: CDR1 SGHTA and CDR2 FQGTGA. The CDR3: CASSLGPSGRMNEQFF. For the CDR3, the DNA is TGTGCCAGCAGCTTAGGGCCTAGCGGTAGAATGAATGAGCAGTTCTTC.

The chain has TRBV4-1 and TRBJ2-1; unclear D gene. The V and J ends lost 3 bases and 8 bases respectively, with 8 bases between them. The V gene's germline CDR1 is MGHRA and CDR2 YSYEKL. The CDR3 runs 12 residues. The CDR3 nucleotides are TGCGCCAGCAGCCATATTCACGATGAGCAGTTCTTC. Its translation: CASSHIHDEQFF.

This rearrangement joins TRBV20-1 to TRBJ2-4, with 15 bases fitting TRBD2. The ends lost 3 bases at V and 1 base at J; junction bases unmatched: 10. The CDR3 contains 19 residues. Looked up from germline, CDR1 is DFQATT and CDR2 is SNEGSKA (reference sequence). The CDR3 DNA reads as TGCAGTGCTAGGAAGGGACTAGCGGGGGGCCTGGGTGCCAAAAACATTCAGTACTTC. Translating gives CSARKGLAGGLGAKNIQYF.

The chain couples TRBV6-5 to TRBJ1-1; D is unclear. The CDR3 is 15 residues long. Germline V CDR1 and CDR2: MNHEY, SVGAGI. Trimming took 0 bases from V and 0 from J, leaving 8 bases between them. The chain's CDR3 is CASSYSVELNTEAFF. As DNA, the CDR3 is TGTGCCAGCAGTTACTCGGTGGAGCTGAACACTGAAGCTTTCTTT.

The gene calls are TRBV6-1 and TRBJ2-1; no clear D gene. Germline assignment: CDR1 MNHNS and CDR2 SASEGT. The CDR3 contains 15 residues. V was clipped by 1 base and J by 0 bases, with 7 bases between them. The CDR3: CASSEGLPSYNEQFF. CDR3 sequence (DNA): TGTGCCAGCAGTGAAGGGCTTCCCTCCTACAATGAGCAGTTCTTC.

The table lists this clonotype with a few counts. This rearrangement joins TRBV20-1 to TRBJ2-1; 10 nucleotides line up with TRBD2. The CDR3 extends over 15 amino acids. The trim removed 1 base at V and 2 bases at J, leaving 2 bases unmatched. Per germline, CDR1 DFQATT and CDR2 SNEGSKA (reference sequence). The CDR3 DNA follows: TGCAGTGCTAGAGTCCTAGCGGGAGCCTACAATGAGCAGTTCTTC. Translated: CSARVLAGAYNEQFF.

The V and J genes are TRBV2 and TRBJ1-5; 11 bases are a match to TRBD1. From germline, CDR1 is SNHLY and CDR2 FYNNEI. Germline trimming cut 4 bases from V and 6 bases from J; bases unmatched to any gene: 5. The CDR3 has 15 amino acids. CDR3: CASSADRGHGQPQHF. The CDR3 DNA reads as TGTGCCAGCAGTGCGGACAGGGGGCATGGTCAGCCCCAGCATTTT.

V is TRBV20-1 and J is TRBJ2-7; 9 bases map to TRBD2. The V gene end was trimmed by 1 base and the J gene end by 7 bases; junction bases not matched to a gene: 11. The CDR3 runs to 15 residues. Germline lookup yields CDR1 DFQATT and CDR2 SNEGSKA (reference sequence). CDR3: CSARGRSGRGDEQYF. CDR3 DNA: TGCAGTGCTAGAGGGCGTAGCGGGAGAGGGGATGAGCAGTACTTC.

The rearrangement links TRBV7-2 to TRBJ1-4; D is unclear. V lost 6 bases to trimming and J lost 10 bases, with 15 bases between them. The CDR3 runs 13 residues. Germline loops: CDR1 SGHTA, CDR2 FQGNSA. DNA of the CDR3: TGTGCCAGCAGTCCGAGGGAGGGCGGAAAACTGTTTTTT. Residues: CASSPREGGKLFF.

The V and J genes are TRBV6-6 and TRBJ2-1; the D gene is possibly TRBD2 (5 bases). The length of the CDR3 is 15 residues. The V end lost 8 bases, the J end lost 7 bases, and 21 bases lay between the germline ends. From germline, CDR1 is MNHNY and CDR2 SVGAGI (reference sequence). The CDR3: CASGRLAHNENEQFF. Written as DNA, the CDR3 is TGTGCCAGCGGGCGGCTAGCCCACAACGAGAATGAGCAGTTCTTC.

The gene calls are TRBV11-3 and TRBJ2-7, with D tentatively TRBD2 (5 bases). Per germline, CDR1 SGHNT and CDR2 YENEEA. Trimming removed 1 base at V and 7 bases at J, with 17 bases between. CDR3 length equals 15 residues. The CDR3 coding sequence is TGTGCCAGCAGCTTAGGGTTCATCGGGATATCGGAGCAGTACTTC. Translated: CASSLGFIGISEQYF. The entire variable domain, with the rest obtained from reference TRBV11-3 and TRBJ2-7, is as follows: EAGVVQSPRYKIIEKKQPVAFWCNPISGHNTLYWYLQNLGQGPELLIRYENEEAVDDSQLPKDRFSAERLKGVDSTLKIQPAELGDSAVYLCASSLGFIGISEQYFGPGTRLTVT.

In this sample, this clonotype turned up a few times. The chain is built from TRBV20-1 and TRBJ1-6; TRBD1 matches at 10 bases. This CDR3 comprises 14 residues. V gave up 1 base and J gave up 9 bases; unmatched junction bases: 3. Germline-derived CDR1 and CDR2 are DFQATT and SNEGSKA (reference sequence). CDR3 sequence reads: CSARVGQGSSPLHF. CDR3 sequence (DNA): TGCAGTGCTAGAGTGGGACAGGGGTCTTCACCCCTCCACTTT.

This clonotype has only a few counts. V gene TRBV28 combines with J gene TRBJ1-5; D gene unclear. The CDR3 is made up of 14 amino acids. From germline, CDR1 is MDHEN and CDR2 SYDVKM. Trimming stripped 3 bases from V and 6 bases from J, with 12 bases between. In DNA form, the CDR3 reads TGTGCCAGCAGTTTTGGAGGGAATGGTCAGCCCCAGCATTTT. Amino acids: CASSFGGNGQPQHF.

The CDR3 loop is CASSAGVSEAFF. The DNA for the CDR3 is TGTGCCAGCAGCGCGGGAGTATCTGAAGCTTTCTTT. The V and J genes are TRBV7-9 and TRBJ1-1; D is uncertain. CDR3 length equals 12 residues. V lost 5 bases to trimming and J lost 6 bases, with 10 bases between them. Germline values: CDR1 SEHNR, CDR2 FQNEAQ (reference sequence).

The J gene is TRBJ2-4, the V gene TRBV12-3 or TRBV12-4; 9 bases map to TRBD1. The end of the DNA aligns better with TRBJ2-7, so the J call may be wrong. The CDR3 has 15 residues. The CDR3 sequence: CASSRRQGVKYEQYF. DNA of the CDR3: TGTGCCAGCAGTCGCCGACAGGGGGTAAAGTACGAGCAGTACTTC.

This chain links TRBV20-1 with TRBJ1-1, with unresolved D. Germline loops: CDR1 DFQATT, CDR2 SNEGSKA (reference sequence). The CDR3 is 11 residues long. The V and J ends lost 1 base and 7 bases respectively, with 7 bases between them. CDR3 loop: CSARVFGEAFF. The CDR3 nucleotides read TGCAGTGCTAGAGTGTTTGGTGAAGCTTTCTTT.

This clonotype was seen a handful of times. The genes are TRBV6-5 and TRBJ2-7; possible D gene TRBD1, 5 bases. The V end was cut by 0 bases, the J end by 3 bases, with 9 bases between. This CDR3 comprises 14 residues. Germline loops: CDR1 MNHEY, CDR2 SVGAGI. CDR3 in amino acids: CASSYSTADYEQYF. The CDR3 DNA follows: TGTGCCAGCAGTTACTCGACAGCTGACTACGAGCAGTACTTC.

This clonotype appeared a few times. The V and J genes are TRBV25-1 and TRBJ2-1, with D perhaps TRBD2 (5 bases). Germline V gives CDR1 MGHDK, CDR2 SYGVNS. The CDR3 runs 12 residues. V was cut by 3 bases and J by 15 bases, with 15 bases left in between. The CDR3 DNA reads TGTGCCAGCAGTGACCTCCAAGCGGTACGGTTCTTC. Its translation: CASSDLQAVRFF.

This clonotype was seen a handful of times. The CDR3 sequence: CASSNRRHNSPLHF. The CDR3 bases are TGTGCCAGCAGTAACAGACGGCATAATTCACCCCTCCACTTT. This chain uses TRBV12-3 or TRBV12-4 with TRBJ1-6; the D is unclear. Trimming left V 5 bases short and J 5 bases short, with 10 bases between. The CDR3 is 14 residues long.